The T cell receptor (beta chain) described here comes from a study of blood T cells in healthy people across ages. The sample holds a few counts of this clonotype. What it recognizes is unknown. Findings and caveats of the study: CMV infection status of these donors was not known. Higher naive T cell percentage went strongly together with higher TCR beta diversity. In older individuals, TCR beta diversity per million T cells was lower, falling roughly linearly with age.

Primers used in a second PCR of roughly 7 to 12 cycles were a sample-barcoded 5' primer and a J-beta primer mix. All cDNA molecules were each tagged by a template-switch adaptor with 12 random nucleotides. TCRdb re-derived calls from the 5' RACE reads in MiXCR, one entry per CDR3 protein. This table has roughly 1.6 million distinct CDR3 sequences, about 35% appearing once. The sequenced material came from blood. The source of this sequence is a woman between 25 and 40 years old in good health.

Here the CDR3 reads CASSQGAGPNTEAFF. The CDR3 nucleotides are TGCGCCAGCAGCCAAGGGGCAGGACCGAACACTGAAGCTTTCTTT. The chain is built from TRBV4-1 and TRBJ1-1; no clear D gene. The V and J ends lost 1 base and 1 base respectively, with 10 bases between them. Germline CDR1 is MGHRA and CDR2 is YSYEKL. This CDR3 contains 15 residues.